This record covers a single T cell receptor (beta chain). The antigen this receptor binds is unknown. The record has no base qualities; no much larger clone is one base away. The source of the sample is a study of cytomegalovirus exposure and HLA in healthy donors (dated by TCRdb to between 2016 and 2019). A note on the overall study: A later analysis indicated that the roughly 130 validation repertoires were generated on the platform also employed for the roughly 720 repertoires of the first cohort. High-throughput TCR immunosequencing, statistical association of individual TCRs with disease status, and machine learning were combined to predict cytomegalovirus infection status. The study aimed to test whether signatures of past pathogen exposure could be identified by cataloging public T cell receptors. Along with the roughly 670-subject first cohort, a separate validation cohort of about 110 different subjects was used. Study-wide conclusions, independent of this receptor: The authors suggested that the approach could potentially be generalized to other disease states and immunological phenotypes. A later analysis had no HLA typing for the validation cohort, so co-occurrence there was scored across all 110 or so repertoires. In a later analysis, TCRs clustered in the first cohort were found to also tend to co-occur in the 130 or so validation repertoires, with about 94% of cluster scores above 0. In the study, some 160 TCR beta chains were listed as associated with cytomegalovirus. In vitro tests confirmed that a few of the cytomegalovirus-associated TCR beta chains recognize cytomegalovirus antigens. The classifier was reported to diagnose cytomegalovirus status with high specificity and sensitivity in both the original and validation cohorts. Most TCR sequences were seen in very few donors, while some public TCRs were found in many individuals.

The library was generated by the immunoSEQ multiplex PCR assay. On the authors' methods: To diagnose cytomegalovirus status from the catalog of TCR beta chain sequences, a statistical classification framework was built. Not all clones reach the TCRdb copy of this immuneACCESS table, which keeps in-frame sequences only. Checked studies attribute under half of the gap to unresolved V genes and leave the rest unexplained. The V and J calls and clone size come from that table; D and trimming were worked out from the DNA. Counted in this sample were 200,000 to 250,000 clones; more than 75% of them appeared once. The top ten clones comprise 2% to 2.5% of the sample. The CDR3 has 14 amino acids, counting the end cysteine and phenylalanine. Just CDR3 DNA is preserved here, 42 bases in frame from base 1. The CDR1 and CDR2 encoded by the germline V gene (reference sequence) are MNHEY and SMNVEV. V drops 5 bases and J drops 4 bases, leaving 13 bases in between.

The donors were included in the validation cohort of roughly 120 subjects, a group kept apart from the roughly 700-subject first cohort. Specimen: PBMCs. The clonotype was recovered from a woman aged 18-29 years in good health and CMV-seropositive. The V and J segments used are TRBV27 and TRBJ2-3, with TRBD1 as a weak D call on 5 bases. CDR3 sequence: CASSGRGIADTQYF. The DNA is TGTGCCAGCAGTGGAAGGGGCATCGCAGATACGCAGTATTTT.